The clone carrying this T cell receptor beta chain came up once. Its antigen remains unknown. The data were obtained in a study of beta chain features in type 1 diabetes. General study points: Moderate yet significant TCRB CDR3 shortening was seen in Type 1 diabetes patients in all four CD4+ subsets.

Reverse transcription of all isolated RNA meant that expressed TCRB transcripts were sequenced. Generated by immunoSEQ multiplex PCR, the TCRdb table keeps only in-frame clones and is missing some. The sample has some 270,000 clones, about a tenth seen once. Sorting that relied on CD45RO/CCR7/CD25/CD127/CD95/CD27 yielded CD4+ naive, central memory, regulatory and stem cell-like memory cells. Between the trimmed V and J ends, which lost 1 base and 5 bases, there was a span of 12 bases. Germline V gene sequence: CDR1 SQVTM, CDR2 ANQGSEA. CDR3 length equals 14 residues. Sequenced material: naive CD4+ T cells from blood. The receptor's source is a man aged 30-40 years with type 1 diabetes. The chain joins TRBV29-1 to TRBJ1-3; maybe TRBD1 (6 bases). CDR3 protein: CSVEGRGDRNTIYF. The CDR3 nucleotides read TGCAGCGTTGAAGGACGGGGGGACAGAAACACCATATATTTT. The entire variable domain, with the rest obtained from reference TRBV29-1 and TRBJ1-3, is as follows: SAVISQKPSRDICQRGTSLTIQCQVDSQVTMMFWYRQQPGQSLTLIATANQGSEATYESGFVIDKFPISRPNLTFSTLTVSNMSPEDSSIYLCSVEGRGDRNTIYFGEGSWLTVV.